These T cell receptor beta chains were read from a single sample in a study of cytomegalovirus exposure and HLA in healthy donors. Measured with immunoSEQ multiplex PCR; TCRdb has only the in-frame clones, and not every one. The table records about 190,000 clones, 87% of them present only once. Material for sequencing was PBMCs. Receptors were obtained from a boy aged 2 to 10 in good health and CMV-seronegative. CDR3s include the opening cysteine and the closing phenylalanine or tryptophan. A D gene is named only where the DNA matches it firmly. A row's size may be missing; if present it is once, few, many or a size class.

abundance | d_gene | j_gene | v_gene | CDR3nt | CDR3aa
- | - | TRBJ2-7 | TRBV28 | TGTGCCAGCAGTTCGACCCGGGACAACGCCGAGCAGTACTTC | CASSSTRDNAEQYF
- | - | TRBJ2-3 | TRBV19 | TGTGCCAGTAGTACTCTCAGCACAGATACGCAGTATTTT | CASSTLSTDTQYF
- | - | TRBJ2-5 | TRBV19 | TGTGCCAGTACCGAGACGGGTAGAGAGACCCAGTACTTC | CASTETGRETQYF
once | - | TRBJ1-4 | TRBV27 | TGTGCCAGCAGCTCCGGACTCCTTGAAAAACTGTTTTTT | CASSSGLLEKLFF
once | TRBD1 | TRBJ1-4 | TRBV7-3 | TGTGCCAGCAGCTTAACCTCGGACAGGGGAAGGGGGGGGAGGAATGAAAAACTGTTTTTT | CASSLTSDRGRGGRNEKLFF
- | TRBD1 | TRBJ1-2 | TRBV30 | TGTGCCTGGAGTGCAGCCGGGACAGGGGGCACGAGTGGCTACACCTTC | CAWSAAGTGGTSGYTF
- | - | TRBJ2-3 | TRBV5-1 | TGCGCCAGCAGCTTGGAAGTGGGGGCGTCAGATACGCAGTATTTT | CASSLEVGASDTQYF
- | - | TRBJ1-1 | TRBV12-5 | TGTGCTAGTGGTTTGGTAATCTCTTCCAGGGACACTGAAGCTTTCTTT | CASGLVISSRDTEAFF
- | - | TRBJ2-5 | TRBV11-2 | TGTGCCAGCAGCTTTCGAGGGGGAGAAGAGACCCAGTACTTC | CASSFRGGEETQYF
- | - | TRBJ2-2 | TRBV7-3 | TGTGCCAGCAGCCTTCTCGGTGGCCCTCGCGGCACCGGGGAGCTGTTTTTT | CASSLLGGPRGTGELFF
- | - | TRBJ1-1 | TRBV6-5 | TGTGCCAGCAGGGTCGAGGGCCGAGCTTTCTTT | CASRVEGRAFF
- | TRBD1 | TRBJ2-2 | TRBV19 | TGTGCCAGTACAAAGGGGGCTGCTGACACCGGGGAGCTGTTTTTT | CASTKGAADTGELFF
- | TRBD1 | TRBJ1-2 | TRBV15 | TGTGCCACCAACCCCGACAGGGATCATGGCTACACCTTC | CATNPDRDHGYTF
- | - | TRBJ1-4 | TRBV19 | TGTGCCAGTAGTCTTAATGAAAAACTGTTTTTT | CASSLNEKLFF
once | - | TRBJ2-5 | TRBV12-1 | TGTGCCAGCAGCTTTTGGAGGAGGCGGGAGGAAGCCCAAGAGACCCAGTACTTC | CASSFWRRREEAQETQYF
- | - | TRBJ2-3 | TRBV27 | TGTGCCAGCACCGAACTCTCGACAGGAGGAAGAGTCGATACGCAGTATTTT | CASTELSTGGRVDTQYF
- | - | TRBJ2-7 | TRBV5-6 | TGTGCCAGCAGCTCGGGACTGGGGACCTACGAGCAGTACTTC | CASSSGLGTYEQYF
once | TRBD2 | TRBJ2-7 | TRBV2 | TGTGCCAGCATCAGTACTAGCGGGGTCTCCGGCGAGCAGTACTTC | CASISTSGVSGEQYF
- | TRBD1 | TRBJ2-1 | TRBV5-1 | TGCGCCAGCAGGGGGGAGACAGGGATTTACAATGAGCAGTTCTTC | CASRGETGIYNEQFF
- | - | TRBJ2-1 | TRBV28 | TGTGCCAGCAGTTTGCCAGTCCACAATGAGCAGTTCTTC | CASSLPVHNEQFF
- | - | TRBJ1-2 | TRBV5-5 | TGTGCCAGCAGCTCTTATGGAAAGGGGCTAGGCTACACCTTC | CASSSYGKGLGYTF
- | TRBD2 | TRBJ2-5 | TRBV20-1 | TGCAGTGCTAGAGCTGGGACTAGCGGGAACTTC | CSARAGTSGNF
- | TRBD1 | TRBJ2-7 | TRBV28 | TGTGCCAGCAGTCCGAGGGACAGGGGTGGCGAGCAGTACTTC | CASSPRDRGGEQYF
- | TRBD1 | TRBJ2-7 | TRBV11-3 | TGTGCCAGCATTTCCGGGACAGGGGCCTACGAGCAGTACTTC | CASISGTGAYEQYF
once | TRBD1 | TRBJ2-1 | TRBV7-3 | TGTGCCAGCAGCTTAAGGGACAGATACAATGAGCAGTTCTTC | CASSLRDRYNEQFF
once | - | TRBJ2-1 | TRBV5-1 | TGCGCCAGCAGCTTGGTAATGGTCCCAGGGGTCAATGAGCAGTTCTTC | CASSLVMVPGVNEQFF
- | TRBD1 | TRBJ1-1 | TRBV27 | TGTGCCAGCAGTCCTGGGACAGGGGGCACTGAAGCTTTCTTT | CASSPGTGGTEAFF
- | - | TRBJ1-2 | TRBV7-9 | TGTGCCAGCAGCCGGGAGCGGACCTATGGCTACACCTTC | CASSRERTYGYTF
- | TRBD2 | TRBJ2-1 | TRBV28 | TGTGCCAGCAGTTTCCGGCAAGCGGGGAGCTCCTACAATGAGCAGTTCTTC | CASSFRQAGSSYNEQFF
- | TRBD1 | TRBJ1-6 | TRBV5-1 | TGCGCCAGCAGCTGGGGACAGGGGTTGGATTCACCCCTCCACTTT | CASSWGQGLDSPLHF
- | - | TRBJ1-3 | TRBV28 | TGTGCCAGCCTCGATTACGGGAACTCTGGAAACACCATATATTTT | CASLDYGNSGNTIYF
- | - | TRBJ1-1 | TRBV7-9 | TGTTCCAGCAGCTCACAGGAGAACACTGAAGCTTTCTTT | CSSSSQENTEAFF
- | - | TRBJ2-7 | TRBV12-1 | TGTGCCAGCAGCTGGGCCAGGGAGCGGGAGGGGTCCCACGAGCAGTACTTC | CASSWAREREGSHEQYF
- | - | TRBJ2-1 | TRBV27 | TGTGCCAGCAGCAACCGGGACATCCTAAATGAGCAGTTCTTC | CASSNRDILNEQFF
- | - | TRBJ2-1 | TRBV11-2 | TGTGCCAGCAGCCCCCCTGAGGGGGGGGCTTACAATGAGCAGTTCTTC | CASSPPEGGAYNEQFF
- | TRBD2 | TRBJ2-5 | TRBV13 | TGTGCCAGCAGTTTTTCGACTAGCGGGTACCAAGAGACCCAGTACTTC | CASSFSTSGYQETQYF